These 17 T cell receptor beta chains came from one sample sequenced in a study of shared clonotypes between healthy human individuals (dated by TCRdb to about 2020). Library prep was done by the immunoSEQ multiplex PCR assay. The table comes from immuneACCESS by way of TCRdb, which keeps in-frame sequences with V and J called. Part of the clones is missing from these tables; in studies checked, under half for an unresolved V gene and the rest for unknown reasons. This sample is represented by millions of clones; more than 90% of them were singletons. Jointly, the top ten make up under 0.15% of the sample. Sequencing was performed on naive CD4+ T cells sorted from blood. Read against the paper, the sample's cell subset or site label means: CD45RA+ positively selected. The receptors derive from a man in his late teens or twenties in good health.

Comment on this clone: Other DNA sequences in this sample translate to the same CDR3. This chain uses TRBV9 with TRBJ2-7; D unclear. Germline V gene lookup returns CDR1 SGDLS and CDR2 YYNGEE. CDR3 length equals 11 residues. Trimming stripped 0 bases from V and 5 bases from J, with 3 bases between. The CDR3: CASSVGNEQYF. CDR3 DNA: TGTGCCAGCAGCGTAGGGAACGAGCAGTACTTC.

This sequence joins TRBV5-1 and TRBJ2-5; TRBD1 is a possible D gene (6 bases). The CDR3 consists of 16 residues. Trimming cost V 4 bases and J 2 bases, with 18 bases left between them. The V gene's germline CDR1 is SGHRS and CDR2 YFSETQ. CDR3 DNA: TGCGCCAGCAGCCACCGGCCGACACAGGGACAAGAGACCCAGTACTTC. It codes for CASSHRPTQGQETQYF.

In DNA form, the CDR3 reads TGTGCCAGCAGCTTTGCCCACAGAAGAAACACCATATATTTT. Protein sequence: CASSFAHRRNTIYF. The chain uses TRBV12-1 and TRBJ1-3; the table's D call, TRBD1, has no DNA check behind it. TRBV12-1 corresponds to a pseudogene. The CDR3 is 14 residues long.

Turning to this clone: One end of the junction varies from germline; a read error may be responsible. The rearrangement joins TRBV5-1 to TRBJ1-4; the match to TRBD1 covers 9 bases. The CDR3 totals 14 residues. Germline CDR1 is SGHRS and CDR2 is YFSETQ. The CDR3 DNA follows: TGCGCCAGCACCTTGGACAGGGGCAATGAAAAACTGTTTTTT. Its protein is CASTLDRGNEKLFF.

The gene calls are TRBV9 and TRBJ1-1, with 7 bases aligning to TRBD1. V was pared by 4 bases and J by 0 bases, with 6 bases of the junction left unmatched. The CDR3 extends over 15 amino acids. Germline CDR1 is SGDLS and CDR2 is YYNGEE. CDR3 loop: CASSPGGQMNTEAFF. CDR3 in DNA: TGTGCCAGCAGCCCGGGGGGACAGATGAACACTGAAGCTTTCTTT.

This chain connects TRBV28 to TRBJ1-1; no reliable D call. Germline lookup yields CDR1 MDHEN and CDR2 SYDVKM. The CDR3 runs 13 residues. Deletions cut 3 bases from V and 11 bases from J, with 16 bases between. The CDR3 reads CASSFAKRISAFF. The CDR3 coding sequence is TGTGCCAGCAGTTTTGCCAAGAGAATTTCGGCTTTCTTT. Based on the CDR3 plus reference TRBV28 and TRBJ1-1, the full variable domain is DVKVTQSSRYLVKRTGEKVFLECVQDMDHENMFWYRQDPGLGLRLIYFSYDVKMKEKGDIPEGYSVSREKKERFSLILESASTNQTSMYLCASSFAKRISAFFGQGTRLTVV.

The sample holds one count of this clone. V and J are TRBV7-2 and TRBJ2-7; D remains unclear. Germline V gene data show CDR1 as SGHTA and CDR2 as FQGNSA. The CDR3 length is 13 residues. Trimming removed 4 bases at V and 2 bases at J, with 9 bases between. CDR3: CASSSYNAYEQYF. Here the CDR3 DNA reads TGTGCCAGCAGCTCCTATAACGCCTACGAGCAGTACTTC.

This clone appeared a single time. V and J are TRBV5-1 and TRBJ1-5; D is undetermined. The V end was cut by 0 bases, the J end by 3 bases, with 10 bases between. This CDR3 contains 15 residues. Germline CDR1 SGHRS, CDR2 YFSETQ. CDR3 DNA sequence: TGCGCCAGCAGCTTGGGGGTGGCGGACAATCAGCCCCAGCATTTT. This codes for CASSLGVADNQPQHF.

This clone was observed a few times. CDR3 residues: CASSLGNQPQHF. In nucleotides, the CDR3 is TGTGCCAGCAGCTTAGGGAATCAGCCCCAGCATTTT. The chain carries TRBV7-8 and TRBJ1-5, with no clear D. The V gene lost 1 base and the J gene lost 4 bases, with 2 bases spanning the gap. The CDR3 is made up of 12 amino acids. Germline V gives CDR1 SGHVS, CDR2 FQNEAQ.

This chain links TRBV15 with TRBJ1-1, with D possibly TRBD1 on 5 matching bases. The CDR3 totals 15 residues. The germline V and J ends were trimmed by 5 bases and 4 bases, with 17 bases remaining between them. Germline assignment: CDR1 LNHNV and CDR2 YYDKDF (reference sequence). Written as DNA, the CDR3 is TGTGCCACCAGCCGCAGGGCACTAGAGGCCACTGAAGCTTTCTTT. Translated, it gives CATSRRALEATEAFF.

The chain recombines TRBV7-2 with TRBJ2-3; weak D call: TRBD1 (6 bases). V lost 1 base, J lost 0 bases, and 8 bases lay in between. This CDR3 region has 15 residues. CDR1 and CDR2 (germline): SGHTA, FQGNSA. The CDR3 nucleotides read TGTGCCAGCAGCTTAGGGACAGTTAGCACAGATACGCAGTATTTT. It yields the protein CASSLGTVSTDTQYF.

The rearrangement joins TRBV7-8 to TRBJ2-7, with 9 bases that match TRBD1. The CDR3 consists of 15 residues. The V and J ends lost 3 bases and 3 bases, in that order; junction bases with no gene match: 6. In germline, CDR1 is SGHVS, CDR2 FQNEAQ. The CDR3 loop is CASSLGQGGFYEQYF. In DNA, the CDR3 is TGTGCCAGCAGCTTGGGACAGGGTGGATTCTACGAGCAGTACTTC.

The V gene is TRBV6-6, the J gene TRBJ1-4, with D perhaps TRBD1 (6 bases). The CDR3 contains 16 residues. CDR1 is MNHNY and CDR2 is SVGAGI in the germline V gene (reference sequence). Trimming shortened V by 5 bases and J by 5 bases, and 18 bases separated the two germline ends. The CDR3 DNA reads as TGTGCCAGCAGTCACCTCGGACAGACATCGAATGAAAAACTGTTTTTT. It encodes CASSHLGQTSNEKLFF.

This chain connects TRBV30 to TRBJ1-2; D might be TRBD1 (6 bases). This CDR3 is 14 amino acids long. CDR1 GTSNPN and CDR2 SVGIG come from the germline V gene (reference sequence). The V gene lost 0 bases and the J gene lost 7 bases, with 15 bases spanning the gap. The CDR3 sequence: CAWSVQGLVAGYTF. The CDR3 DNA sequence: TGTGCCTGGAGTGTACAGGGTTTAGTAGCTGGCTACACCTTC.

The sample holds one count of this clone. The CDR3 nucleotides are TGTGCCAGCAGCTTACGGGCGGGAGGGTCTCCAGATACGCAGTATTTT. This gives the protein CASSLRAGGSPDTQYF. The genes are TRBV7-9 and TRBJ2-3; 9 positions agree with TRBD2. The trim removed 2 bases at V and 4 bases at J, leaving 7 bases unmatched. This CDR3 has 16 amino acids. Germline V gene sequence: CDR1 SEHNR, CDR2 FQNEAQ (reference sequence).

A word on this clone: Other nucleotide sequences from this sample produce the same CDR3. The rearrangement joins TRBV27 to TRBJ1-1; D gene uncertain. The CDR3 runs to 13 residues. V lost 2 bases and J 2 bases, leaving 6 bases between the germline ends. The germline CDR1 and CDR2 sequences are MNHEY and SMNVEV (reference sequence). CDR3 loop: CASSLAANTEAFF. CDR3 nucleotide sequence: TGTGCCAGCAGTTTAGCAGCAAACACTGAAGCTTTCTTT.

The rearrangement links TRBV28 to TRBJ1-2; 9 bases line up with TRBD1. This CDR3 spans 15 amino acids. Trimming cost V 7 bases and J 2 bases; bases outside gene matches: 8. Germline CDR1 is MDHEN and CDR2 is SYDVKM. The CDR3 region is CASTSGTGYNYGYTF. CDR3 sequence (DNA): TGTGCCAGCACCTCCGGGACAGGGTACAACTATGGCTACACCTTC.